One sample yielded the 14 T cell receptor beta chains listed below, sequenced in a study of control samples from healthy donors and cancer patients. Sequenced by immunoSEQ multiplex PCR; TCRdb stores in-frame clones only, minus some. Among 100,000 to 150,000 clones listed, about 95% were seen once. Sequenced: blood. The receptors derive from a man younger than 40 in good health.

The CDR3 DNA follows: TGTGCCAGCAGTTTACCGGGCTACGAGCAGTACTTC. The encoded protein is CASSLPGYEQYF. The chain uses TRBV27 and TRBJ2-7; D remains unclear. The V end was cut by 2 bases, the J end by 3 bases, with 5 bases between. The CDR3 spans 12 residues. Germline V CDR1 and CDR2: MNHEY, SMNVEV (reference sequence).

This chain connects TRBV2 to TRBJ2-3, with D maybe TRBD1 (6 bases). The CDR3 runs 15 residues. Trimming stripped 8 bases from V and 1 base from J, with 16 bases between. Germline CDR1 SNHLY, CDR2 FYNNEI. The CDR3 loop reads CASSRGSAGTDTQYF. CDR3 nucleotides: TGTGCCAGCTCTAGGGGGTCAGCGGGCACAGATACGCAGTATTTT.

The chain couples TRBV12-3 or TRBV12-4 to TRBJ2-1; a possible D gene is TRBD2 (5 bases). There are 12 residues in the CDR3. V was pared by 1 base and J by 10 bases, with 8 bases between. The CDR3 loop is CASSLGAGEQFF. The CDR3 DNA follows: TGTGCCAGCAGTTTAGGTGCGGGCGAGCAGTTCTTC.

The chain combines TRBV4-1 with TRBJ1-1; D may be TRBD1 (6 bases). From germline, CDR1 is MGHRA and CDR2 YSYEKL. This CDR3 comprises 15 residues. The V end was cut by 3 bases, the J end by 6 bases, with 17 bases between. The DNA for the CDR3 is TGCGCCAGCAGCCACCCTACGGGGGGCTGGGCTGAAGCTTTCTTT. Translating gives CASSHPTGGWAEAFF.

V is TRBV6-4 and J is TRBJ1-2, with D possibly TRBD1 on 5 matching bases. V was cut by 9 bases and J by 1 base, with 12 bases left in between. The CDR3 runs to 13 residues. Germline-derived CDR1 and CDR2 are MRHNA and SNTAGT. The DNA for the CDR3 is TGTGCCAGACCGACAGTCTTTAACTATGGCTACACCTTC. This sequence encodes CARPTVFNYGYTF.

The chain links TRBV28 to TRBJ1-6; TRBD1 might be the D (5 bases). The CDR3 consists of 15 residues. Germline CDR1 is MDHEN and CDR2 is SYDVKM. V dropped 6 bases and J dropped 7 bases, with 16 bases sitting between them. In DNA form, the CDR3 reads TGTGCCAGCAGCCAGGCCGGGGGTGGCAATTCACCCCTCCACTTT. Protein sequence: CASSQAGGGNSPLHF.

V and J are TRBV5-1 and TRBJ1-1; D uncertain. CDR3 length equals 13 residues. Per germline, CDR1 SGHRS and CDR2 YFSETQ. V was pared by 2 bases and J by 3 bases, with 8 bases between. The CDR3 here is CASSFKGDTEAFF. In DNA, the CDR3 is TGCGCCAGCAGCTTTAAGGGAGACACTGAAGCTTTCTTT. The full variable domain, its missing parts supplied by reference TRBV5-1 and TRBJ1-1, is KAGVTQTPRYLIKTRGQQVTLSCSPISGHRSVSWYQQTPGQGLQFLFEYFSETQRNKGNFPGRFSGRQFSNSRSEMNVSTLELGDSALYLCASSFKGDTEAFFGQGTRLTVV.

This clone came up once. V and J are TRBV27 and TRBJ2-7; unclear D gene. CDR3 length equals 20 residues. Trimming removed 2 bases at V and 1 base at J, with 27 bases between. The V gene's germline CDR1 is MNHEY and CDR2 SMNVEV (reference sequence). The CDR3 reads CASSLRSDKLGWEPSYEQYF. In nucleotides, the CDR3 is TGTGCCAGCAGTTTACGATCCGACAAGTTGGGCTGGGAACCTTCCTACGAGCAGTACTTC.

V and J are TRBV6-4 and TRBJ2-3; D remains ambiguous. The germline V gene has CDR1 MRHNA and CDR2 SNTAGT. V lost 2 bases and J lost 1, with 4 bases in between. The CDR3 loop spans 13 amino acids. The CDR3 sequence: CASSDRGTDTQYF. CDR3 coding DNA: TGTGCCAGCAGTGACAGGGGCACAGATACGCAGTATTTT.

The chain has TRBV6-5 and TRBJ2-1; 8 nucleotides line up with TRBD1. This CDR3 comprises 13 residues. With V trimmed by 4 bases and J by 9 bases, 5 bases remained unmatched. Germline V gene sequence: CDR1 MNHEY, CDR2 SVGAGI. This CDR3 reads CASSFDRGIEQFF. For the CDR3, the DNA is TGTGCCAGCAGTTTTGACAGGGGCATTGAGCAGTTCTTC.

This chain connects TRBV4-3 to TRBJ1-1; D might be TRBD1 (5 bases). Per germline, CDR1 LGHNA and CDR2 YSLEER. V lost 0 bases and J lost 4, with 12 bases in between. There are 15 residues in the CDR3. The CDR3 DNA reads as TGCGCCAGCAGCCAAGAGGACGGGGGAGTCACTGAAGCTTTCTTT. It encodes CASSQEDGGVTEAFF.

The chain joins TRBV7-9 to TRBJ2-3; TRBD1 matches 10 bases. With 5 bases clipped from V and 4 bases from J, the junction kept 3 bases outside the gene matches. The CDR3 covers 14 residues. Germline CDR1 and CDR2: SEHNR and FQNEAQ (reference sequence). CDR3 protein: CASSPTGGADTQYF. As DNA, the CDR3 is TGTGCCAGCAGCCCGACAGGGGGCGCAGATACGCAGTATTTT.

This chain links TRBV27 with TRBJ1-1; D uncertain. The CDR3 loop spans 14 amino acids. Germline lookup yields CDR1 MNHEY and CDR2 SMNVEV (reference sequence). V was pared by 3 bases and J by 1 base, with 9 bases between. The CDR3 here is CASSLAPPNTEAFF. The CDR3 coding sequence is TGTGCCAGCAGTTTGGCGCCGCCGAACACTGAAGCTTTCTTT.

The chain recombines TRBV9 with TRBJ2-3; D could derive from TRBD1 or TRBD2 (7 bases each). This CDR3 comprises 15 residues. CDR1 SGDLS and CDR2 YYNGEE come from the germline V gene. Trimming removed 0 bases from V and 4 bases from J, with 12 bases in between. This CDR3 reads CASSVEGGGADTQYF. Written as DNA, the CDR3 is TGTGCCAGCAGCGTAGAGGGAGGGGGCGCAGATACGCAGTATTTT.